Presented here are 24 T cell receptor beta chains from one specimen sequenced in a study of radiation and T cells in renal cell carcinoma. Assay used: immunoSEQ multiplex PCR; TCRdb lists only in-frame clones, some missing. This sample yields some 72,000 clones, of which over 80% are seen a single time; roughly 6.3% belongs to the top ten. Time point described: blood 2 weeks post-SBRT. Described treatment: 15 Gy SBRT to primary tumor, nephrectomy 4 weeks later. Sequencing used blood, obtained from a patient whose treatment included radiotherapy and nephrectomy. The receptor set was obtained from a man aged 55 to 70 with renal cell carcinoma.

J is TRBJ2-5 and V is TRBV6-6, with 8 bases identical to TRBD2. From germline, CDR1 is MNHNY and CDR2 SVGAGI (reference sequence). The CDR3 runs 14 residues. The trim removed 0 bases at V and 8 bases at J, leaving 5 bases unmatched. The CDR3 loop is CASSYSREGTTQYF. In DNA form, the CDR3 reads TGTGCCAGCAGTTACTCCCGGGAGGGAACCACCCAGTACTTC.

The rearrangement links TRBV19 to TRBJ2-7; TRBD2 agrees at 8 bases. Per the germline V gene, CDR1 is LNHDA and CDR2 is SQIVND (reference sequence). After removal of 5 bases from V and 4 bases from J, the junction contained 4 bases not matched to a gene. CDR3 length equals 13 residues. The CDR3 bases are TGTGCCAGTAGTTTAGCGGGACCATACGAGCAGTACTTC. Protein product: CASSLAGPYEQYF.

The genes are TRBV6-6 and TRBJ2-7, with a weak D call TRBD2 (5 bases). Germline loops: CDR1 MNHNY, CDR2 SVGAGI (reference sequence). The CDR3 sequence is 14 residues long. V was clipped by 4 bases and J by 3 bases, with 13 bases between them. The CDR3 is CASSSPAEGYEQYF. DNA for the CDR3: TGTGCCAGCAGTTCCCCCGCTGAGGGCTACGAGCAGTACTTC.

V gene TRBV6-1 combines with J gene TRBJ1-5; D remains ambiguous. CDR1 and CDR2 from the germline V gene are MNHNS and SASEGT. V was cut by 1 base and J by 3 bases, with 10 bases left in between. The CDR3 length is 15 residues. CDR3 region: CASSEDSRVNQPQHF. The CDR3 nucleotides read TGTGCCAGCAGTGAAGATTCGCGGGTCAATCAGCCCCAGCATTTT.

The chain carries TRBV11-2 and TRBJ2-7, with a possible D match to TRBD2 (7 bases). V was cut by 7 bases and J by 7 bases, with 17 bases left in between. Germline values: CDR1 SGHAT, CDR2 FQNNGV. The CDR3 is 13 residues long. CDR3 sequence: CASTQRDMGEQYF. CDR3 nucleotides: TGTGCCAGCACCCAGCGGGACATGGGGGAGCAGTACTTC. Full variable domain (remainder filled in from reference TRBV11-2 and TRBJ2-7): EAGVAQSPRYKIIEKRQSVAFWCNPISGHATLYWYQQILGQGPKLLIQFQNNGVVDDSQLPKDRFSAERLKGVDSTLKIQPAKLEDSAVYLCASTQRDMGEQYFGPGTRLTVT.

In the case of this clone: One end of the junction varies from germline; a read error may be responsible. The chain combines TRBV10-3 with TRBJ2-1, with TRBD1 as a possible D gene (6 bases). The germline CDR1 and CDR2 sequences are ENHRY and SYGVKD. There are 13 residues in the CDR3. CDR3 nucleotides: TGTGCCATCAGTGAGTCGGTTGGGCAGGGGCGACTCTTC. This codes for CAISESVGQGRLF.

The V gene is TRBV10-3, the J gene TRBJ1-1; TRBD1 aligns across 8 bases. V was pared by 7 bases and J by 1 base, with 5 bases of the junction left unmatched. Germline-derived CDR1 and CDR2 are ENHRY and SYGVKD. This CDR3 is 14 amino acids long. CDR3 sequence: CAITGTGTNTEAFF. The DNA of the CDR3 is TGTGCCATCACCGGGACAGGAACGAACACTGAAGCTTTCTTT.

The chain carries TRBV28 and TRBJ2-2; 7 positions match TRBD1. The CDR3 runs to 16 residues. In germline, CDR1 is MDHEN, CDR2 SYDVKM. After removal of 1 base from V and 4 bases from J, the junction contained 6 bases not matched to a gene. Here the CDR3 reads CASSLLGTAATGELFF. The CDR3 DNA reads TGTGCCAGCAGTTTATTGGGGACAGCGGCCACCGGGGAGCTGTTTTTT.

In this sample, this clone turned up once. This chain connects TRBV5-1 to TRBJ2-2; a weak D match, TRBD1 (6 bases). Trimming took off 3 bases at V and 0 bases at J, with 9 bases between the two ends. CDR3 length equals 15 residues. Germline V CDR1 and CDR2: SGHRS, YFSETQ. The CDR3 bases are TGCGCCAGCAGCTCGGGACAACCGAACACCGGGGAGCTGTTTTTT. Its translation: CASSSGQPNTGELFF.

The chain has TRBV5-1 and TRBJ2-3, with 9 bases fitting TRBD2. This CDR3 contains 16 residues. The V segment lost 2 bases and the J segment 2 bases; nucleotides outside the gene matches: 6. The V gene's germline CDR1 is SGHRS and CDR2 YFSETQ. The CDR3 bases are TGCGCCAGCAGCTTACGGACTAGCGAGAACACAGATACGCAGTATTTT. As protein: CASSLRTSENTDTQYF.

The CDR3 sequence is CASSLEGLTGWNEQFF. The CDR3 DNA is TGTGCCAGCAGCTTAGAGGGTTTAACAGGGTGGAATGAGCAGTTCTTC. The rearrangement uses TRBV7-8 and TRBJ2-1, with D possibly TRBD1 on 6 matching bases. The V end lost 1 base, the J end lost 7 bases, and 17 bases lay between the germline ends. CDR1 is SGHVS, CDR2 FQNEAQ, per germline. The CDR3 runs to 16 residues.

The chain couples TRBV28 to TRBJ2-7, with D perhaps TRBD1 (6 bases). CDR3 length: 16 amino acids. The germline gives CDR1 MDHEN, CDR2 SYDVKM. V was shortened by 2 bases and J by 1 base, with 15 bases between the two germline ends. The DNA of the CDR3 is TGTGCCAGCAGTTTACCGAGGGGGAGTATATCCTACGAGCAGTACTTC. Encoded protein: CASSLPRGSISYEQYF.

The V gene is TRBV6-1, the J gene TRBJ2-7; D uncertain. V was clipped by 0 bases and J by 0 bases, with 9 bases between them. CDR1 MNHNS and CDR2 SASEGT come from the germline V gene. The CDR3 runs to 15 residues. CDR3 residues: CASSEAIPYSYEQYF. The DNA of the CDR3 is TGTGCCAGCAGTGAAGCCATACCCTACTCCTACGAGCAGTACTTC.

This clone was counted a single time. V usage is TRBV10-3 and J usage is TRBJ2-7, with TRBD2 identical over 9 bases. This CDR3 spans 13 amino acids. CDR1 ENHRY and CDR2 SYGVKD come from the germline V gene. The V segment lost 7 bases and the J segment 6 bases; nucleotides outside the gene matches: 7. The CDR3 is CAIMAGLAGEQYF. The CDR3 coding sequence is TGTGCCATCATGGCGGGACTAGCCGGCGAGCAGTACTTC.

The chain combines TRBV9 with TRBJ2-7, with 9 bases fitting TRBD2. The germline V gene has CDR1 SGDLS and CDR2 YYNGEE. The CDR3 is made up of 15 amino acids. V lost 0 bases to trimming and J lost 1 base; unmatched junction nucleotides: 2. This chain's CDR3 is CASSVGAGGSYEQYF. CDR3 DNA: TGTGCCAGCAGCGTAGGGGCGGGAGGGTCCTACGAGCAGTACTTC.

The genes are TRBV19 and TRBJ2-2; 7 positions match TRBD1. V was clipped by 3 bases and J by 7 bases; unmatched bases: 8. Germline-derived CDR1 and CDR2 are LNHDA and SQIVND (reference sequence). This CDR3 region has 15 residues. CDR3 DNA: TGTGCCAGTAGTATCAGCGAGGGGGCCATCGGGGAGCTGTTTTTT. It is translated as CASSISEGAIGELFF.

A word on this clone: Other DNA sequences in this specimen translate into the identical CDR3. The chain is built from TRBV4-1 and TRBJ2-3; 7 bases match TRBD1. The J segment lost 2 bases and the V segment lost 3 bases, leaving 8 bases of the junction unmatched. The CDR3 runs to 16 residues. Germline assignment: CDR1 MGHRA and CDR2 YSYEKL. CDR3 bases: TGCGCCAGCAGCCAGGTACCGACAGGGTCCACAGATACGCAGTATTTT. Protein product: CASSQVPTGSTDTQYF.

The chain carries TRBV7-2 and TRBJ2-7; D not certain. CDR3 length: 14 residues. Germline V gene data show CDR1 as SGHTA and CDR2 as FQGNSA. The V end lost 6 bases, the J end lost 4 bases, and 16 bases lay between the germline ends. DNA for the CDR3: TGTGCCAGCAGTTACCCTTCAAGACCTTACGAGCAGTACTTC. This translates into CASSYPSRPYEQYF. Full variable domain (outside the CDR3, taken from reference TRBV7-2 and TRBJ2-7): GAGVSQSPSNKVTEKGKDVELRCDPISGHTALYWYRQSLGQGLEFLIYFQGNSAPDKSGLPSDRFSAERTGGSVSTLTIQRTQQEDSAVYLCASSYPSRPYEQYFGPGTRLTVT.

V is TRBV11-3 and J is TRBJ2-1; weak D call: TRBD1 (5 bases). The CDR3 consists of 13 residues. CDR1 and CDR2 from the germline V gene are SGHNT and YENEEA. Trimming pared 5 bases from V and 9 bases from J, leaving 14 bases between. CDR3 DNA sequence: TGTGCCAGCAGCCCCGTCAGGGTAGGTGAGCAGTTCTTC. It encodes CASSPVRVGEQFF.

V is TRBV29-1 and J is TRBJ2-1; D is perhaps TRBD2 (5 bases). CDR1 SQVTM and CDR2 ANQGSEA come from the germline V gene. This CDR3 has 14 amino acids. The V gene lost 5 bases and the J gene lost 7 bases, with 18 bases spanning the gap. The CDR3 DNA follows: TGCAGCGTTCCGGCGAGGACTGTACCAAATGAGCAGTTCTTC. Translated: CSVPARTVPNEQFF.

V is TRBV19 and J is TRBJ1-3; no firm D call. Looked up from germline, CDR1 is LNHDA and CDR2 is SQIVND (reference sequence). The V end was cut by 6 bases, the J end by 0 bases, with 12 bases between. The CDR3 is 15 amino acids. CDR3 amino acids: CASSRPADSGNTIYF. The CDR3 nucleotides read TGTGCCAGTAGCAGACCTGCCGACTCTGGAAACACCATATATTTT.

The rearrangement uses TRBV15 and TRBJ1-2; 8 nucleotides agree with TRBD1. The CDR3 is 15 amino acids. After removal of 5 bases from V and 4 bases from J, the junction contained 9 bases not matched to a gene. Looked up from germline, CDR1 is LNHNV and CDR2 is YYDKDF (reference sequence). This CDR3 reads CATSDRTGPTYGYTF. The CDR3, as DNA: TGTGCCACCAGCGACCGGACAGGGCCTACCTATGGCTACACCTTC.

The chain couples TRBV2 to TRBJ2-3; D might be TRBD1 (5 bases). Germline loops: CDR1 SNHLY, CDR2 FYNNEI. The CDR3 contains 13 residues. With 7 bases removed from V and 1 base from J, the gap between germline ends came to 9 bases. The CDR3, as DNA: TGTGCCAGCAACCAAGGGGGCACAGATACGCAGTATTTT. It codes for CASNQGGTDTQYF.

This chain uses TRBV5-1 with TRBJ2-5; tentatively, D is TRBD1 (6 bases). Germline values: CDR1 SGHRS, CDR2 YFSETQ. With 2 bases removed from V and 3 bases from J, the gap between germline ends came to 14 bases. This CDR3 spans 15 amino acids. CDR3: CASSFNPGQEETQYF. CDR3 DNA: TGCGCCAGCAGCTTTAACCCGGGACAAGAAGAGACCCAGTACTTC.